This TCR beta chain was recovered during a study of human T cells and chemical hapten exposure. The library tagged each cDNA molecule with unique molecular identifiers. In the source study's methods: Samples held a median of approximately 94,000 TCRs, range roughly 20,000–750,000. TCRdb itself ran the RACE reads through MiXCR, one entry per CDR3 protein. The V and J calls reflect TCRdb's pipeline rather than the authors' work. Of roughly 360,000 distinct CDR3 sequences listed, roughly 5% are singletons. Time point specified: patch test 1, 2 weeks after DPC sensitization. Treatment defined: therapeutic diphenylcyclopropenone sensitization with weekly scalp DPC. It was from unfractionated whole blood that total RNA was extracted. Trimming removed 2 bases from V and 3 bases from J, with 11 bases in between. The CDR3 length is 14 residues. The germline V gene encodes CDR1 MNHNS and CDR2 SASEGT.

The chain carries TRBV6-1 and TRBJ2-7; D call uncertain. The sequence was collected from a woman between 45 and 60 years old with alopecia areata. Some clones in this sample may be carry-over from other donors' samples. This specimen was whole blood, taken in connection with sensitization to the hapten diphenylcyclopropenone (DPC). The CDR3 sequence is CASSERASRYEQYF. The CDR3 bases are TGTGCCAGCAGTGAAAGAGCCAGCCGCTACGAGCAGTACTTC.